The T cell receptor beta chain under discussion was sequenced for a study of patients and donors after allogeneic stem cell transplantation. One entry per CDR3 protein results from TCRdb running MiXCR on the RT-PCR reads. This sample has approximately 160,000 distinct CDR3 sequences, with 30% found just once. V was pared by 2 bases and J by 2 bases, with 7 bases between. CDR3 length equals 13 residues. CDR1 and CDR2 (germline): SGHDN, FVKESK. The chain combines TRBV14 with TRBJ2-7; D is uncertain. The TCR comes from a human donor who was either an allogeneic HSCT recipient or a stem cell or donor lymphocyte infusion donor (not recorded which). It is not recorded whose cells these are; they may come from a transplant donor. Source material: blood, either unsorted or a sorted T cell fraction (not recorded which). Written as DNA, the CDR3 is TGTGCCAGCAGCCAATTCCCCCCCTACGAGCAGTACTTC. Translated: CASSQFPPYEQYF.